This T cell receptor (beta chain) was documented in a study of cytomegalovirus exposure and HLA in healthy donors. Background on the study: As an earlier analysis found, roughly 180 million T cells yielded 117 million unique TCR beta sequences. Study results and caveats: Among TCR sequences, most were rare, though some public TCRs appeared in many donors.

PCR amplification relied on 60 Vbeta primers (plus 13 Jbeta primers). Repertoires were generated with immunoSEQ multiplex PCR, while TCRdb's copy carries only in-frame clones and drops some. The repertoire holds 180,000 or so clones, 60% to 85% seen once, with about 3.4% in the top ten. The germline V gene encodes CDR1 SGHAT and CDR2 FQDESV (reference sequence). The ends lost 3 bases at V and 7 bases at J; junction bases unmatched: 5. The CDR3 has 14 amino acids. Details on this clone: The antigen is unknown.

Healthy bone marrow donors made up the donors. This chain joins TRBV11-1 and TRBJ1-5; 8 positions agree with TRBD1. Sequences were obtained from PBMCs. This clonotype was obtained from a female donor in good health and CMV-seronegative. This CDR3 reads CASSLTGAGQPQHF. The CDR3 nucleotides are TGTGCCAGCAGCTTGACAGGGGCCGGCCAGCCCCAGCATTTT.